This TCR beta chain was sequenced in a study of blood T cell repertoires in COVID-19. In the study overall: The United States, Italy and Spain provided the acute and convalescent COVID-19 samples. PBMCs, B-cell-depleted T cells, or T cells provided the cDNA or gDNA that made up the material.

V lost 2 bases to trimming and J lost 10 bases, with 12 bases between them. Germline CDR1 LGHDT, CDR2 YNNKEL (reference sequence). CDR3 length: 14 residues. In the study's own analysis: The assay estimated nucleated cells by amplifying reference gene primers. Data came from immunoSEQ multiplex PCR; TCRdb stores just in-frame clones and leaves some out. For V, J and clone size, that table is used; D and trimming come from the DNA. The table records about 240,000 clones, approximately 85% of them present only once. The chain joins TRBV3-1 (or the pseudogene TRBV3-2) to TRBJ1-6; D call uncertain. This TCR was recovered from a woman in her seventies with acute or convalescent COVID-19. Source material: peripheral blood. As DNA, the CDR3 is TGTGCCAGCAGCCAACCAGGAGGGTACTCACCCCTCCACTTT. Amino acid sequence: CASSQPGGYSPLHF.